The T cell receptor beta chain under discussion was sequenced for a study of CD8 T cells in ankylosing spondylitis. Whole-study results and caveats: Made up of 7 to 9 highly homologous variants, a TCR beta motif appeared characteristic of ankylosing spondylitis blood.

The authors made TCR beta libraries by quantitative 5'-RACE with molecular barcodes. TCRdb re-called the 5' RACE reads through MiXCR, storing one row per CDR3 protein. The table records about 440,000 distinct CDR3 sequences, under 20% of them present only once. J gave up 5 bases and V 8 bases, and 11 bases lay outside the gene matches. CDR1 and CDR2 (germline): SGHAT, FQDESV (reference sequence). This CDR3 is built from 15 residues. This clonotype was seen just once. Its antigen is not identified. Sequenced material: blood, either unsorted or a sorted T cell fraction (not recorded which). The sequence came from a male donor with ankylosing spondylitis. The chain is built from TRBV11-1 and TRBJ1-4, with TRBD1 matching 7 bases. CDR3 residues: CASGRTGTANEKLFF. The CDR3 DNA follows: TGTGCCAGCGGTCGCACCGGGACAGCAAATGAAAAACTGTTTTTT.